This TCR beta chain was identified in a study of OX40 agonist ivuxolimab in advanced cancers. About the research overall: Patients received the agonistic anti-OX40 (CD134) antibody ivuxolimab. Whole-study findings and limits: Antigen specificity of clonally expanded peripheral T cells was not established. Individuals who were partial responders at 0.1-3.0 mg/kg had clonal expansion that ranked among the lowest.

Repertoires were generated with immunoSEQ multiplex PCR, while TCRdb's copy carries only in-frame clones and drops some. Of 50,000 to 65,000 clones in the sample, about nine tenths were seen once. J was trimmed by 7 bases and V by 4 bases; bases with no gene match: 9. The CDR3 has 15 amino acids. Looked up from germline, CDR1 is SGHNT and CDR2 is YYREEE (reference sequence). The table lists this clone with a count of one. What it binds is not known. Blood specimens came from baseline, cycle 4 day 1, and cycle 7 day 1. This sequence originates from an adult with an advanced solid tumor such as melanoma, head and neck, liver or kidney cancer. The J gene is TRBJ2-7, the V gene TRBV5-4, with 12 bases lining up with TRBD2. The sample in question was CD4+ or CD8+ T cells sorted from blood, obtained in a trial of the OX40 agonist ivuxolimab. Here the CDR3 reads CASSLPTSGRAEQYF. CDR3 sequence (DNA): TGTGCCAGCAGCCTCCCGACTAGCGGGAGAGCTGAGCAGTACTTC. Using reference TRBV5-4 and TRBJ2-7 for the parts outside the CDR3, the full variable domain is ETGVTQSPTHLIKTRGQQVTLRCSSQSGHNTVSWYQQALGQGPQFIFQYYREEENGRGNFPPRFSGLQFPNYSSELNVNALELDDSALYLCASSLPTSGRAEQYFGPGTRLTVT.